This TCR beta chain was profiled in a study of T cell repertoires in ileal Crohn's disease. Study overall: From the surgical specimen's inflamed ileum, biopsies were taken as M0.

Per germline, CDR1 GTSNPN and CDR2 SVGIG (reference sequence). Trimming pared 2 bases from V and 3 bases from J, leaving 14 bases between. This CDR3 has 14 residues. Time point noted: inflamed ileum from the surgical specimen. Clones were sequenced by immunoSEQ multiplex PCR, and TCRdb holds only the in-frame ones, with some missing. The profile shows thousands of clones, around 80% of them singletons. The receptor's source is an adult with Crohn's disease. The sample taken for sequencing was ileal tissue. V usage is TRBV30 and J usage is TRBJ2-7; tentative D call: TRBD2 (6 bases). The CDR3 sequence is CAWSIGQGGYEQYF. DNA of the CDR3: TGTGCCTGGAGTATCGGGCAGGGAGGCTACGAGCAGTACTTC.